The sequence of this T cell receptor (beta chain) was determined in a study of T cell responses to AZD1222 COVID-19 vaccine (dated by TCRdb to the early 2020s). For the study in its entirety: AZD1222 recipients given second doses at about 4 weeks or at about 12 weeks were pooled, since spike-specific TCR depth and breadth were not found to differ between the two schedules. Trial participants were enrolled by age into subgroups of 18-55, 56-69 and 70-plus years, and roughly 150, 30 and 60 TCR-sequenced participants, respectively, were included in these subgroups. TCR sequencing covered fewer than 250 trial participants: 200 to 220 given two doses of AZD1222 and 26 given two doses of MenACWY control vaccine. Summary of the overall study and its limitations: Only five to seven AZD1222 recipients were SARS-CoV-2 seropositive at baseline, limiting conclusions about previously exposed vaccinees. Participants were mostly white British and included more females than males, and it was suggested by the authors that clonal diversity may have been underestimated. The 56-69-year group was small, and its depth increase did not reach significance, likely because of low power. The vaccine-associated CD4 TCRs covered the entire spike protein, and the dominant responses fell in regions 160-218 and 743-854. Epitopes outside the regions mutated in the B.1.351 and B.1.1.7 variants were reportedly recognized by nearly half of the unique spike-specific TCRs. No day 14 peak-response samples were available, so repertoires were characterized only after the peak T cell response. Spike-specific TCR breadth and depth rose significantly after two AZD1222 doses compared with day 0 and with MenACWY recipients.

The CDR3 regions of human TCRbeta chains were subjected to immunosequencing. In the source study's methods: Repertoire TCRs were matched against a reference library of SARS-CoV-2-specific TCRs generated with the MIRA antigen-specificity platform. Breadth meant the fraction of unique TCRs that were SARS-CoV-2-associated, whereas depth meant the fraction of total T cells that were SARS-CoV-2-associated. Each spike-specific TCR was assigned to its reactive spike region and to a CD4 or CD8 class using the MIRA data. Log10-transformed breadth and depth values were compared by one-way ANOVA with Sidak's multiple comparisons tests. TCRdb stores this immuneACCESS table with in-frame sequences only. Part of the clones is absent; in the studies checked, under half of the shortfall reflects unresolved V genes, and no reason is known for the rest. V, J and clone size are taken as reported in that table, and D and trimming were inferred from the DNA itself. The sample table contains about 110,000 clones; only one count was recorded for around 94% of them. The ten largest clones take up 2% to 2.5% of the sample.

Remarks on this clone: The antigen it recognizes is unknown. No quality values exist for individual bases; no much larger clone is one base distant.

This specimen's time point label, interpreted: baseline before first vaccination. Samples from vaccinated people were obtained from the UK trials COV001 and COV002, which included a single-blind randomized controlled phase 2/3 trial of AZD1222 (ChAdOx1 nCoV-19) in healthy adults. For TCRbeta chain sequencing, PBMC samples from trial participants were taken at day 0 and at day 28 after the second dose. This material consisted of peripheral blood, taken on day 0 of AZD1222 vaccination. The source is an adult in good health.

The sequence in DNA is TGTGCCAGCAGTGGACCCCCCCGGAACACTGAAGCTTTCTTT. This is translated as CASSGPPRNTEAFF. Here the chain combines TRBV2 and TRBJ1-1; no D segment can be confidently identified. CDR1 and CDR2 are read off the germline V gene as SNHLY and FYNNEI. V loses 4 bases of germline sequence and J loses 1 base, and the interval between the two ends is 10 bases. The CDR3 spans 14 residues, from the cysteine through the phenylalanine. Solely the CDR3 DNA is kept, with 42 bases framed from the first base.